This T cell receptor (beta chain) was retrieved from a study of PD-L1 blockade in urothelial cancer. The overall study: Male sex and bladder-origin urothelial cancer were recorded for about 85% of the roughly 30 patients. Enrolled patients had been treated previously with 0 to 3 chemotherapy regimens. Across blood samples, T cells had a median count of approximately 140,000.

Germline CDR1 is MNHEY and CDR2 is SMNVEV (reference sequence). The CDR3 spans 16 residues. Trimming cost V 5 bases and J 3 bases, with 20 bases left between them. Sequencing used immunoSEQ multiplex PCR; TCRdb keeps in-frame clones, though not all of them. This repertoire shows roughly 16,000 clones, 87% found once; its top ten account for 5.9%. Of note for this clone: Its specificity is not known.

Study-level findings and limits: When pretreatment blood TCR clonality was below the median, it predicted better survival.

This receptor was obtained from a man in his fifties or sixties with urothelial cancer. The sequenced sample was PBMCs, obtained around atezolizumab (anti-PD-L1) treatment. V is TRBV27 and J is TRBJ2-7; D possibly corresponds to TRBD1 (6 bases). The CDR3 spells CASSPYLDSNFYEQYF. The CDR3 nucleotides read TGTGCCAGCAGTCCCTATCTGGACAGTAACTTCTACGAGCAGTACTTC.